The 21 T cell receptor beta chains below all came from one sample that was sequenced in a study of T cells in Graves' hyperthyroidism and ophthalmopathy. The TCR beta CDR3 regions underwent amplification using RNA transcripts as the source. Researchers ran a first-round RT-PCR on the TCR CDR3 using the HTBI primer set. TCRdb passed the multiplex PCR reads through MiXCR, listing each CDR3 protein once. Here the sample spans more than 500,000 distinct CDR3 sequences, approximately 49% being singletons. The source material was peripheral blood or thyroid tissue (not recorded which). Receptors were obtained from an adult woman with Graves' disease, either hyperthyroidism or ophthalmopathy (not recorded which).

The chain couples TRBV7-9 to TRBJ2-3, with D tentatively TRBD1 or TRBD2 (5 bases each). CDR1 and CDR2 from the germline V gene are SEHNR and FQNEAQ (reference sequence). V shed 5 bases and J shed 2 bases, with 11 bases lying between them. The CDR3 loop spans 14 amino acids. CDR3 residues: CASSLGADTDTQYF. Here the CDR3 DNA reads TGTGCCAGCAGCCTCGGGGCGGACACAGATACGCAGTATTTT.

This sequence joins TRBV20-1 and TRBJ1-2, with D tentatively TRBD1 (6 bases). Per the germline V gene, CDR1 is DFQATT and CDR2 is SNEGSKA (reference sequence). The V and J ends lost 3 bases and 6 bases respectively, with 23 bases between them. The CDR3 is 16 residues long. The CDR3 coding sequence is TGCAGTGCTAGGCCCGGGGGCAACACCGGGGACGATGGCTACACCTTC. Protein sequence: CSARPGGNTGDDGYTF.

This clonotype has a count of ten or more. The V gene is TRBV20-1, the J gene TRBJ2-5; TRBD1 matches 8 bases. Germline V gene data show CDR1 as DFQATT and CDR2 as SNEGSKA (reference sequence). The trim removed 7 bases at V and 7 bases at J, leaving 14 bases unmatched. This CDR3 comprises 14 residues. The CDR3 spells CSVIAGGQDGTQYF. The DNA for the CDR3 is TGCAGTGTTATAGCAGGGGGCCAAGATGGGACCCAGTACTTC.

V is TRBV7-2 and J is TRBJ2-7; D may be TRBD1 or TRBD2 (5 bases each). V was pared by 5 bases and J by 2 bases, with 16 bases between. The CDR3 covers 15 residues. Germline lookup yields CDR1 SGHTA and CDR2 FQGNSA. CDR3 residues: CASSPQGGPTYEQYF. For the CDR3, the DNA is TGTGCCAGCAGCCCGCAGGGCGGGCCCACCTACGAGCAGTACTTC.

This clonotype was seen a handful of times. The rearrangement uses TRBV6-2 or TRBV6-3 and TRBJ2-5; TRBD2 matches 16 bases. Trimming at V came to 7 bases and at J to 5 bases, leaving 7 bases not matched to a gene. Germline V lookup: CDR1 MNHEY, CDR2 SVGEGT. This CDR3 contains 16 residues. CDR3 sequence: CASIKGTSGRVETQYF. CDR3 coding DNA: TGTGCCAGCATCAAGGGGACTAGCGGGAGGGTGGAGACCCAGTACTTC.

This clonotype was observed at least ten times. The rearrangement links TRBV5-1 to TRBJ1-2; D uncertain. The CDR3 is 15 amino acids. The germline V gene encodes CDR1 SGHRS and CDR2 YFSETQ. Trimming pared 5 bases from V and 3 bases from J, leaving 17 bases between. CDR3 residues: CASRYGLNRDYGYTF. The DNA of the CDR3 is TGCGCCAGCAGGTACGGTCTAAACCGGGACTATGGCTACACCTTC.

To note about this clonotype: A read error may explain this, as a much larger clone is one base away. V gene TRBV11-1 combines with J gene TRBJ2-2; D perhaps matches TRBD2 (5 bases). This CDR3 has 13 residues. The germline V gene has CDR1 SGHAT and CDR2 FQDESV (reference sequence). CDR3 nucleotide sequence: TGTGCCAGCAGCTTAGTGGATCCCGGGGAGCTGTCTTTT. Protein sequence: CASSLVDPGELSF.

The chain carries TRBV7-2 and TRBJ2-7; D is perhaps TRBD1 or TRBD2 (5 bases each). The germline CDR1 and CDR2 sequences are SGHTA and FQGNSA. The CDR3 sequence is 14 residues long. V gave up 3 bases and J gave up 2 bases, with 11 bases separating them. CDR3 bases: TGTGCCAGCAGCTTTGAGGGGCGGACCTACGAGCAGTACTTC. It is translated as CASSFEGRTYEQYF. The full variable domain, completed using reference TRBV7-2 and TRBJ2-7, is GAGVSQSPSNKVTEKGKDVELRCDPISGHTALYWYRQSLGQGLEFLIYFQGNSAPDKSGLPSDRFSAERTGGSVSTLTIQRTQQEDSAVYLCASSFEGRTYEQYFGPGTRLTVT.

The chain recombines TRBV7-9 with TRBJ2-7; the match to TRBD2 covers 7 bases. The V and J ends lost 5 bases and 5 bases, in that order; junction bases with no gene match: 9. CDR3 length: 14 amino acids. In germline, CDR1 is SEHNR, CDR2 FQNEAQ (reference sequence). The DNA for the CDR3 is TGTGCCAGCAGCCGACGGGGGGACGGAGACGAGCAGTACTTC. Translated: CASSRRGDGDEQYF.

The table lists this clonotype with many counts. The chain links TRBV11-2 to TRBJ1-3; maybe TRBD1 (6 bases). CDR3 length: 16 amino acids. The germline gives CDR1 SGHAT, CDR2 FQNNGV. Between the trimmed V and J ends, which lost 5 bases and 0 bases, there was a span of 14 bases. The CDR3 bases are TGTGCCAGCAGCCTTGACAGGCCCATCTCTGGAAACACCATATATTTT. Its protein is CASSLDRPISGNTIYF. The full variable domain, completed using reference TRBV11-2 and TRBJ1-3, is EAGVAQSPRYKIIEKRQSVAFWCNPISGHATLYWYQQILGQGPKLLIQFQNNGVVDDSQLPKDRFSAERLKGVDSTLKIQPAKLEDSAVYLCASSLDRPISGNTIYFGEGSWLTVV.

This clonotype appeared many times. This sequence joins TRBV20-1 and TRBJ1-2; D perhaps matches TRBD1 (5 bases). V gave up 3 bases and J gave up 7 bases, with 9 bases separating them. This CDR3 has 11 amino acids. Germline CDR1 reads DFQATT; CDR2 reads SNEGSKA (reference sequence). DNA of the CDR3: TGCAGTGCTAGTTTGGACACTGGCTACACCTTC. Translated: CSASLDTGYTF.

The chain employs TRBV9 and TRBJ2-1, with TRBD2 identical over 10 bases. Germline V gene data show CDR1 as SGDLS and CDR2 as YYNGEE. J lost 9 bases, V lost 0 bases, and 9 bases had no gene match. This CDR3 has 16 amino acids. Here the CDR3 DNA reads TGTGCCAGCAGCGTAGTGCCTAGCGGGAGCGGTGGTGAGCAGTTCTTC. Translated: CASSVVPSGSGGEQFF.

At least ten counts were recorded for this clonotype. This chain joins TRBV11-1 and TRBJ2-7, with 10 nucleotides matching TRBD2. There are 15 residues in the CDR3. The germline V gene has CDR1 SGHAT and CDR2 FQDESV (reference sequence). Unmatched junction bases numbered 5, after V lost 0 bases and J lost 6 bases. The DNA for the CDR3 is TGTGCCAGCAGCTTAGCAGCGGGAGGGCCTTCCGAGCAGTACTTC. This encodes CASSLAAGGPSEQYF.

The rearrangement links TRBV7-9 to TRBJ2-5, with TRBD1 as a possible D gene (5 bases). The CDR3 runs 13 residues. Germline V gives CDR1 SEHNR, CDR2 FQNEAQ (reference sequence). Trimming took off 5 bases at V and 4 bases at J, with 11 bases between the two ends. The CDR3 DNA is TGTGCCAGCAGCCCAGGGTTTCGAGAGACCCAGTACTTC. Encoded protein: CASSPGFRETQYF.

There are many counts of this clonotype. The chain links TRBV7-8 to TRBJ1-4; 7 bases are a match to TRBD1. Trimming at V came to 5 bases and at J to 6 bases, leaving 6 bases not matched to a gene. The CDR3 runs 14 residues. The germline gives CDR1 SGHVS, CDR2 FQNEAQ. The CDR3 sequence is CASSLGQHDEKLFF. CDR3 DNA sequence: TGTGCCAGCAGCCTGGGACAGCACGATGAAAAACTGTTTTTT.

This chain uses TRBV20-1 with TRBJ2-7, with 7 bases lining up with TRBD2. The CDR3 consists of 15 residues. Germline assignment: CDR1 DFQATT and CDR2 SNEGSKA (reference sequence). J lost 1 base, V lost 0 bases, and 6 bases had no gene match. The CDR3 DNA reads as TGCAGTGCTAGAGACCCCGACGGGGGGTCCTACGAGCAGTACTTC. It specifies CSARDPDGGSYEQYF.

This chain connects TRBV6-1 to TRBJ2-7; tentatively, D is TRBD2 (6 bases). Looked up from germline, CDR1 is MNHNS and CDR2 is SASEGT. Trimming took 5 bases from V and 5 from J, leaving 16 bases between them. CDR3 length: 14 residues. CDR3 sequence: CASSPPGDSDEQYF. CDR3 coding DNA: TGTGCCAGCAGTCCGCCGGGAGACAGCGACGAGCAGTACTTC.

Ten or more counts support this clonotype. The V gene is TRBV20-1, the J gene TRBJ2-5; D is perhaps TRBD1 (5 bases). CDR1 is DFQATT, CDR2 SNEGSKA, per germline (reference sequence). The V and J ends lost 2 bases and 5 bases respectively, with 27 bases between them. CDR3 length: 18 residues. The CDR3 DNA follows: TGCAGTGCTAGATCTGGAACAGGCGGTCCTTCTAGTTGGGAGACCCAGTACTTC. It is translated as CSARSGTGGPSSWETQYF.

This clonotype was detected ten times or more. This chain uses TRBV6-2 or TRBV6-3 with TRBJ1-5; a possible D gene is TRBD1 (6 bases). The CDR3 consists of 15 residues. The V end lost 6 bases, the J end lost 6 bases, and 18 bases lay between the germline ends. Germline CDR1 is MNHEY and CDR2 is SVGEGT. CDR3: CASSLMTGGLQPQHF. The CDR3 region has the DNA TGTGCCAGCAGCCTGATGACGGGGGGCCTTCAGCCCCAGCATTTT.

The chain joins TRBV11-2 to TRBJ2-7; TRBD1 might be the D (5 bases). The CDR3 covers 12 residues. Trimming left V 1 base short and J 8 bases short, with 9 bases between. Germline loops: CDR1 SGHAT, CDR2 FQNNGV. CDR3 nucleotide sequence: TGTGCCAGCAGCTTAGGGGCAGGGCAGCAGTACTTC. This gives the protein CASSLGAGQQYF.

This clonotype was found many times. DNA for the CDR3: TGTGCCAGCAGCTTCAGACAGGGGGCGGGCTACACCTTC. It encodes CASSFRQGAGYTF. The J gene is TRBJ1-2, the V gene TRBV7-2; TRBD1 aligns across 10 bases. With V trimmed by 3 bases and J by 8 bases, 3 bases remained unmatched. The CDR3 runs to 13 residues. Germline-derived CDR1 and CDR2 are SGHTA and FQGNSA.